These 20 T cell receptor beta chains were sequenced from one sample in a study of blood T cells in healthy people across ages. Then a second PCR, running about 7 to 11 cycles, was carried out with a sample-barcoded 5' primer and a J-beta primer mix. TCRdb re-called the 5' RACE reads with MiXCR, one entry per CDR3 protein. The sample shows some 760,000 distinct CDR3 sequences, 20% to 30% of them seen only once. These data were also filed under a second study, of T cells of mothers and their children.

Sequencing was carried out using blood. The receptors originated from a boy between 5 and 17 years old in good health.

The chain joins TRBV5-1 to TRBJ2-5, with 10 bases aligning to TRBD2. This CDR3 has 16 residues. Germline V lookup: CDR1 SGHRS, CDR2 YFSETQ. J was trimmed by 5 bases and V by 2 bases; bases with no gene match: 9. The CDR3 sequence: CASSFRSGRAGETQYF. In DNA form, the CDR3 reads TGCGCCAGCAGCTTTCGGAGCGGGAGGGCCGGGGAGACCCAGTACTTC.

This clonotype was recorded a few times. A junction end diverges from the germline sequence, so it may reflect a read error. The chain carries TRBV14 and TRBJ2-1; 7 bases line up with TRBD1. Germline V gives CDR1 SGHDN, CDR2 FVKESK. The CDR3 runs to 14 residues. The CDR3 DNA follows: TGTGCCAGCAGCTTGACAGGGAGCTACAATAAGCAGTTCTTC. This sequence encodes CASSLTGSYNKQFF. Supplemented by reference TRBV14 and TRBJ2-1, the full variable domain reads EAGVTQFPSHSVIEKGQTVTLRCDPISGHDNLYWYRRVMGKEIKFLLHFVKESKQDESGMPNNRFLAERTGGTYSTLKVQPAELEDSGVYFCASSLTGSYNKQFFGPGTRLTVL.

This clonotype was seen just once. This rearrangement joins TRBV7-2 to TRBJ2-7, with 8 bases identical to TRBD2. The CDR3 loop spans 15 amino acids. Trimming cost V 1 base and J 1 base; bases outside gene matches: 3. Germline CDR1 is SGHTA and CDR2 is FQGNSA. CDR3 in amino acids: CASSLVSGESYEQYF. The CDR3 bases are TGTGCCAGCAGCTTAGTTAGCGGGGAATCCTACGAGCAGTACTTC.

This clonotype was counted only a few times. V is TRBV28 and J is TRBJ1-3; TRBD1 matches at 9 bases. CDR3 size: 16 residues. CDR1 is MDHEN and CDR2 is SYDVKM in the germline V gene. The junction had 5 bases not matched to a gene; V was cut back by 5 bases and J by 0 bases. CDR3 DNA: TGTGCCAGCAGTCCCCCGGGACAGGGCTCTGGAAACACCATATATTTT. Residues: CASSPPGQGSGNTIYF.

A note on this clonotype: At one boundary the junction diverges from the germline segment, which might be a read error. This rearrangement joins TRBV7-7 to TRBJ1-5; 7 nucleotides line up with TRBD1. Looked up from germline, CDR1 is SSHAT and CDR2 is FNYEAQ (reference sequence). The CDR3 length is 15 residues. The CDR3 region is CASSRLYRGPGPQHF. The DNA of the CDR3 is TGTGCTAGCAGCCGTCTATACAGGGGCCCCGGGCCCCAGCATTTT.

The rearrangement links TRBV7-9 to TRBJ2-3; TRBD2 agrees at 7 bases. This CDR3 comprises 15 residues. Trimming at V came to 2 bases and at J to 4 bases, leaving 6 bases not matched to a gene. The germline V gene has CDR1 SEHNR and CDR2 FQNEAQ (reference sequence). CDR3 sequence reads: CASSLISGTPDTQYF. In DNA, the CDR3 is TGTGCCAGCAGCTTAATCAGCGGGACTCCAGATACGCAGTATTTT.

The chain links TRBV29-1 to TRBJ2-5; D is possibly TRBD1 or TRBD2 (6 bases each). TRBJ2-7 explains the end of the DNA better; the J call may be wrong. The germline V gene encodes CDR1 SQVTM and CDR2 ANQGSEA. The CDR3 totals 12 residues. The CDR3 DNA is TGCAGCGTGGTTGGGGGGCTAGGCGAGCAGTACTTC. Protein product: CSVVGGLGEQYF.

This clonotype was seen only a few times. The rearrangement links TRBV2 to TRBJ1-2; D not resolved. The CDR3 consists of 11 residues. Trimming shortened V by 6 bases and J by 4 bases, and 6 bases separated the two germline ends. The V gene's germline CDR1 is SNHLY and CDR2 FYNNEI. CDR3 DNA: TGTGCCAGCAGATACCGCTATGGCTACACCTTC. Translating it yields CASRYRYGYTF.

The CDR3 DNA follows: TGTGCCAGCTCTCAATCCAGCAGGGGAATCTACGAGCAGTACTTC. Translating it yields CASSQSSRGIYEQYF. The rearrangement joins TRBV18 to TRBJ2-7, with a possible D match to TRBD1 (6 bases). With 6 bases removed from V and 3 bases from J, the gap between germline ends came to 18 bases. Germline CDR1 KGHSH, CDR2 LQKENI. The CDR3 is 15 amino acids.

This clonotype turned up a few times. This chain links TRBV4-1 with TRBJ2-7; 9 nucleotides agree with TRBD1. The CDR3 sequence is 15 residues long. Trimming took 1 base from V and 5 from J; bases not matched to a gene: 6. Germline CDR1 and CDR2: MGHRA and YSYEKL. The CDR3 nucleotides read TGCGCCAGCAGCCAAGCAGGGACAGGGAGAAACGAGCAGTACTTC. This gives the protein CASSQAGTGRNEQYF.

The V gene is TRBV3-1, the J gene TRBJ1-4; D remains ambiguous. Germline V CDR1 and CDR2: LGHDT, YNNKEL (reference sequence). This CDR3 has 15 residues. Trimming took 3 bases from V and 0 from J, leaving 8 bases between them. In nucleotides, the CDR3 is TGTGCCAGCAGCCAGGACTTTGCAACTAATGAAAAACTGTTTTTT. Protein product: CASSQDFATNEKLFF.

This sequence joins TRBV12-3 or TRBV12-4 and TRBJ1-6, with a tentative D call TRBD1 (6 bases). The CDR3 covers 15 residues. With 6 bases removed from V and 7 bases from J, the gap between germline ends came to 16 bases. The CDR3 DNA reads TGTGCCAGCAGCCCTCCGGGACACCCGAATTCACCCCTCCACTTT. This sequence encodes CASSPPGHPNSPLHF.

The V call is TRBV20-1, the J call TRBJ1-2, with 9 positions matching TRBD1. Unmatched junction bases numbered 18, after V lost 6 bases and J lost 7 bases. This CDR3 has 16 residues. Germline V CDR1 and CDR2: DFQATT, SNEGSKA (reference sequence). The CDR3 sequence: CSAPNRATGGRFGYTF. The CDR3 DNA reads as TGCAGTGCCCCAAACAGAGCGACAGGGGGAAGGTTTGGCTACACCTTC.

V and J are TRBV28 and TRBJ2-1, with 9 bases aligning to TRBD1. CDR3 size: 14 residues. The junction had 7 bases not matched to a gene; V was cut back by 5 bases and J by 8 bases. Per germline, CDR1 MDHEN and CDR2 SYDVKM. CDR3: CASSQPGQGYEQFF. The CDR3 DNA is TGTGCCAGCAGTCAGCCAGGACAGGGGTATGAGCAGTTCTTC.

This chain connects TRBV5-1 to TRBJ2-3; TRBD2 matches at 12 bases. The CDR3 covers 17 residues. CDR1 and CDR2 from the germline V gene are SGHRS and YFSETQ. V shed 4 bases, J shed 0 bases, and the junction held 6 bases outside the gene matches. The CDR3 here is CASSVTGTSGSTDTQYF. In DNA, the CDR3 is TGCGCCAGCAGCGTTACCGGGACTAGCGGGAGCACAGATACGCAGTATTTT.

The chain links TRBV27 to TRBJ1-1, with D possibly being TRBD1 (5 bases). Germline loops: CDR1 MNHEY, CDR2 SMNVEV (reference sequence). Deletions cut 10 bases from V and 0 bases from J, with 18 bases between. The CDR3 totals 15 residues. Here the CDR3 reads CATHSAGAMNTEAFF. The DNA of the CDR3 is TGTGCCACCCACAGCGCTGGGGCCATGAACACTGAAGCTTTCTTT.

The sample holds a few counts of this clonotype. The chain has TRBV11-2 and TRBJ2-3, with D perhaps TRBD1 or TRBD2 (7 bases each). V dropped 5 bases and J dropped 0 bases, with 21 bases sitting between them. The V gene's germline CDR1 is SGHAT and CDR2 FQNNGV. The CDR3 has 18 amino acids. CDR3: CASSRVSGTAPSTDTQYF. The CDR3 nucleotides read TGTGCCAGCAGCCGTGTAAGCGGGACAGCACCTAGCACAGATACGCAGTATTTT.

In this sample, this clonotype turned up a few times. V and J are TRBV7-2 and TRBJ1-2; D not certain. This CDR3 is built from 14 residues. Germline CDR1 is SGHTA and CDR2 is FQGNSA. V gave up 1 base and J gave up 1 base, with 7 bases separating them. CDR3 DNA: TGTGCCAGCAGCTTAGAACCCAGTAACTATGGCTACACCTTC. It specifies CASSLEPSNYGYTF.

The table lists this clonotype with a few counts. V gene TRBV19 combines with J gene TRBJ1-4; D is ambiguous. The V gene's germline CDR1 is LNHDA and CDR2 SQIVND (reference sequence). This CDR3 is built from 12 residues. V lost 7 bases to trimming and J lost 8 bases, with 11 bases between them. The DNA of the CDR3 is TGTGCCAGTAAATTCCTGGGGGAAAAACTGTTTTTT. The encoded protein is CASKFLGEKLFF.

This clonotype came up a few times. The V gene is TRBV6-1, the J gene TRBJ1-5; the match to TRBD1 covers 7 bases. This CDR3 region has 15 residues. Looked up from germline, CDR1 is MNHNS and CDR2 is SASEGT. The trim removed 7 bases at V and 7 bases at J, leaving 13 bases unmatched. The CDR3 is CASTGRRGLEQPQHF. The CDR3 DNA sequence: TGTGCCAGCACAGGCAGGAGGGGGCTGGAACAGCCCCAGCATTTT.